What follows are 31 T cell receptor beta chains derived from one specimen sequenced in a study of blood T cells in healthy people across ages (dated by TCRdb to between 2014 and 2017). The library was obtained by 5' RACE. These reads were obtained on an Illumina HiSeq 2500. A second about 7 to 11 cycle PCR used a sample-barcoded 5' primer and a J-beta primer mix. In TCRdb, the public reads were trimmed at Q25 with fastp and aligned with MiXCR, with productive beta chains retained. Merged by CDR3 protein, the rows form single entries marked with the most common genes and DNA. The sample table records fewer than 1 million distinct CDR3 sequences; under 55% of these occur just once. The ten largest make up approximately 20% of the sample. The sample consisted of blood. The receptors originated from a man between 60 and 75 years old in good health.

The rearrangement uses TRBV27 and TRBJ2-2; 7 nucleotides line up with TRBD1. The CDR3 covers 15 residues. The V gene's germline CDR1 is MNHEY and CDR2 SMNVEV (reference sequence). Germline trimming cut 9 bases from V and 5 bases from J; bases unmatched to any gene: 12. CDR3 protein: CASNTNRGKTGELFF. DNA for the CDR3: TGTGCCAGTAACACCAACAGGGGAAAAACCGGGGAGCTGTTTTTT.

This clonotype was found a few times. An end of the junction differs from the germline gene, which may be a read error. The V gene is TRBV7-9, the J gene TRBJ1-2, with D unclear. Germline CDR1 and CDR2: SEHNR and FQNEAQ (reference sequence). The CDR3 is made up of 14 amino acids. The CDR3 DNA is TGTGCCAGCAGTTTAGCGGGCGGCTACTATGGCTACACCTTC. Translating gives CASSLAGGYYGYTF.

This clonotype was detected only a few times. V is TRBV6-2 or TRBV6-3 and J is TRBJ1-1; D is unresolved. This CDR3 has 14 residues. The germline V gene encodes CDR1 MNHEY and CDR2 SVGEGT. Trimming took 2 bases from V and 2 from J, leaving 9 bases between them. The CDR3 DNA reads TGTGCCAGCAGTTACCAGAATTTCAACACTGAAGCTTTCTTT. Residues: CASSYQNFNTEAFF.

The gene calls are TRBV4-2 and TRBJ2-2, with TRBD2 matching over 8 bases. Germline V gene lookup returns CDR1 LGHNA and CDR2 YNFKEQ. This CDR3 is built from 17 residues. With 0 bases clipped from V and 3 bases from J, the junction kept 6 bases outside the gene matches. CDR3 amino acids: CASSQEHGAGDTGELFF. The CDR3 DNA is TGTGCCAGCAGCCAAGAGCACGGAGCGGGGGACACCGGGGAGCTGTTTTTT.

In regard to this clonotype: One end of the junction is discordant with germline, which a read error may explain. V and J are TRBV5-1 and TRBJ1-2; D unresolved. The CDR3 runs to 14 residues. The germline CDR1 and CDR2 sequences are SGHRS and YFSETQ. The CDR3 is CAGSLWGNDHGYTF. The CDR3 DNA sequence: TGCGCCGGCAGCTTATGGGGTAACGATCATGGCTACACCTTC.

The gene calls are TRBV19 and TRBJ2-6; 10 bases line up with TRBD1. Trimming took 5 bases from V and 4 from J; bases not matched to a gene: 8. CDR1 LNHDA and CDR2 SQIVND come from the germline V gene (reference sequence). The CDR3 sequence is 17 residues long. CDR3: CASSRGQGITGANVLTF. The CDR3 region has the DNA TGTGCCAGTAGTCGGGGACAGGGGATAACGGGGGCCAACGTCCTGACTTTC.

The gene calls are TRBV29-1 and TRBJ1-2; D not resolved. V dropped 6 bases and J dropped 8 bases, with 16 bases sitting between them. Germline V lookup: CDR1 SQVTM, CDR2 ANQGSEA. The CDR3 covers 12 residues. CDR3 amino acids: CSVSRDQRGYTF. The CDR3 DNA reads TGCAGCGTCTCCCGGGATCAGAGGGGCTACACCTTC.

The rearrangement uses TRBV5-6 and TRBJ1-6, with a weak D call TRBD1 (5 bases). Germline V gene data show CDR1 as SGHDT and CDR2 as YYEEEE. V shed 3 bases and J shed 3 bases, with 13 bases lying between them. There are 16 residues in the CDR3. The CDR3 loop reads CASSWGEQLYNSPLHF. CDR3 coding DNA: TGTGCCAGCAGCTGGGGGGAACAGCTCTATAATTCACCCCTCCACTTT.

This clonotype came up a few times. J is TRBJ2-5 and V is TRBV4-3; 7 bases align to TRBD1. CDR1 and CDR2 from the germline V gene are LGHNA and YSLEER. The CDR3 has 15 amino acids. Unmatched junction bases numbered 3, after V lost 0 bases and J lost 2 bases. As DNA, the CDR3 is TGCGCCAGCAGCCAAGACTGGGGACAGCAAGAGACCCAGTACTTC. As protein: CASSQDWGQQETQYF.

The chain is built from TRBV7-9 and TRBJ1-4; no reliable D call. The CDR3 runs to 12 residues. Germline values: CDR1 SEHNR, CDR2 FQNEAQ (reference sequence). Trimming shortened V by 5 bases and J by 8 bases, and 9 bases separated the two germline ends. CDR3 in DNA: TGTGCCAGCAGCACCCACGTGGAAAAACTGTTTTTT. Translated, it gives CASSTHVEKLFF.

The table lists this clonotype with a count of one. The chain employs TRBV5-1 and TRBJ2-2; TRBD1 aligns across 9 bases. After removal of 4 bases from V and 6 bases from J, the junction contained 4 bases not matched to a gene. The CDR3 is made up of 14 amino acids. Looked up from germline, CDR1 is SGHRS and CDR2 is YFSETQ. CDR3 sequence reads: CASSNNRGPGELFF. Here the CDR3 DNA reads TGCGCCAGCAGCAACAACAGGGGGCCCGGGGAGCTGTTTTTT.

This rearrangement joins TRBV7-2 to TRBJ2-1; 7 nucleotides align to TRBD2. Germline CDR1 reads SGHTA; CDR2 reads FQGNSA. The V and J ends lost 0 bases and 4 bases, in that order; junction bases with no gene match: 9. The CDR3 length is 17 residues. CDR3 nucleotide sequence: TGTGCCAGCAGCTTAGCAGTGGGCGGGGGAGGTTACAATGAGCAGTTCTTC. This codes for CASSLAVGGGGYNEQFF.

This clonotype has only a few counts. The rearrangement joins TRBV7-2 to TRBJ2-1; D perhaps matches TRBD2 (7 bases). The V and J ends lost 1 base and 4 bases respectively, with 14 bases between them. The CDR3 runs 16 residues. Germline CDR1 and CDR2: SGHTA and FQGNSA. CDR3 amino acids: CASSLDAGAKYNEQFF. DNA of the CDR3: TGTGCCAGCAGCTTAGATGCGGGGGCCAAGTACAATGAGCAGTTCTTC.

Only a few counts were recorded for this clonotype. The rearrangement joins TRBV27 to TRBJ1-2; D perhaps matches TRBD1 (5 bases). Germline CDR1 MNHEY, CDR2 SMNVEV (reference sequence). Trimming removed 4 bases from V and 0 bases from J, with 12 bases in between. CDR3 length: 15 residues. The CDR3 region is CASSYGTFPNYGYTF. The CDR3 DNA follows: TGTGCCAGCAGTTATGGGACCTTTCCTAACTATGGCTACACCTTC.

This rearrangement joins TRBV7-9 to TRBJ1-6, with D tentatively TRBD1 (6 bases). Trimming removed 5 bases from V and 9 bases from J, with 17 bases in between. The CDR3 is made up of 15 amino acids. Germline CDR1 reads SEHNR; CDR2 reads FQNEAQ (reference sequence). CDR3 coding DNA: TGTGCCAGCAGCCCTACCCGGGGGGCCAGTTCACCCCTCCACTTT. Residues: CASSPTRGASSPLHF.

This clonotype appeared many times. The gene calls are TRBV6-2 or TRBV6-3 and TRBJ2-4, with 7 positions matching TRBD1. The CDR3 length is 14 residues. The V gene's germline CDR1 is MNHEY and CDR2 SVGEGT. V gave up 7 bases and J gave up 6 bases; unmatched junction bases: 9. CDR3 coding DNA: TGTGCCAGCACTTTGACAGGGTCCGGAAACATTCAGTACTTC. Its protein is CASTLTGSGNIQYF.

The rearrangement joins TRBV10-2 to TRBJ2-1, with D perhaps matching TRBD2 (6 bases). V gave up 8 bases and J gave up 3 bases, with 11 bases separating them. CDR3 length: 13 residues. The V gene's germline CDR1 is WSHSY and CDR2 SAAADI. The CDR3 is CASAWGDYNEQFF. CDR3 bases: TGCGCCAGCGCGTGGGGGGACTACAATGAGCAGTTCTTC.

This clonotype was seen ten or more times. The rearrangement links TRBV6-2 or TRBV6-3 to TRBJ2-3; 12 bases match TRBD2. Germline V gene lookup returns CDR1 MNHEY and CDR2 SVGEGT. The CDR3 sequence is 18 residues long. Trimming cost V 5 bases and J 3 bases; bases outside gene matches: 12. The CDR3 loop reads CASSRPSGGVRGTDTQYF. The CDR3 DNA reads TGTGCCAGCAGTCGACCTAGCGGGGGGGTCCGGGGTACAGATACGCAGTATTTT.

The chain joins TRBV9 to TRBJ2-5; tentative D call: TRBD1 (6 bases). This CDR3 comprises 16 residues. Germline CDR1 and CDR2: SGDLS and YYNGEE. V lost 3 bases and J 2 bases, leaving 17 bases between the germline ends. The CDR3 region has the DNA TGTGCCAGCAGCGGGCGCAGGGGCAGGGGTCAAGAGACCCAGTACTTC. Encoded protein: CASSGRRGRGQETQYF.

Comments on this clonotype: Just one base apart from a much larger clone, this may be a read error. The chain has TRBV3-1 and TRBJ2-7; 10 nucleotides match TRBD2. There are 14 residues in the CDR3. Germline V gene sequence: CDR1 LGHDT, CDR2 YNNKEL (reference sequence). The CDR3 region is CVSSLSGGASEQYF. Here the CDR3 DNA reads TGTGTCAGCAGCCTAAGCGGGGGGGCCTCCGAGCAGTACTTC.

V is TRBV10-2 and J is TRBJ2-7; D remains unclear. The CDR3 runs to 14 residues. Germline V CDR1 and CDR2: WSHSY, SAAADI. Trimming shortened V by 2 bases and J by 1 base, and 9 bases separated the two germline ends. CDR3 residues: CASSEDTASYEQYF. CDR3 bases: TGCGCCAGCAGTGAGGATACAGCATCCTACGAGCAGTACTTC.

This clonotype is a singleton in its sample. This sequence joins TRBV20-1 and TRBJ1-5, with 12 bases matching TRBD1. This CDR3 is 18 amino acids long. V shed 2 bases, J shed 1 base, and the junction held 9 bases outside the gene matches. Germline V CDR1 and CDR2: DFQATT, SNEGSKA (reference sequence). CDR3 region: CSARSGTGGAGSNQPQHF. CDR3 nucleotide sequence: TGCAGTGCTAGATCCGGGACAGGGGGCGCCGGGAGCAATCAGCCCCAGCATTTT.

This clonotype showed up just a few times. This sequence joins TRBV12-5 and TRBJ2-3; 9 bases are shared with TRBD2. Germline CDR1 reads LGHNT; CDR2 reads FRNRAP. CDR3 size: 16 residues. The trim removed 5 bases at V and 2 bases at J, leaving 8 bases unmatched. CDR3 region: CASGDPTSGNTDTQYF. Here the CDR3 DNA reads TGTGCTAGTGGTGACCCGACTAGCGGAAACACAGATACGCAGTATTTT.

The gene calls are TRBV4-3 and TRBJ1-4; 8 bases fit TRBD1. Trimming took 0 bases from V and 8 from J; bases not matched to a gene: 8. Germline CDR1 and CDR2: LGHNA and YSLEER. The CDR3 sequence is 16 residues long. DNA of the CDR3: TGCGCCAGCAGCCAAGACGGACAGGGAGCAAGAGAAAAACTGTTTTTT. The encoded protein is CASSQDGQGAREKLFF.

The V call is TRBV11-1, the J call TRBJ2-7; weak D call: TRBD2 (5 bases). Trimming took 5 bases from V and 0 from J, leaving 8 bases between them. Germline V gene lookup returns CDR1 SGHAT and CDR2 FQDESV (reference sequence). The CDR3 covers 13 residues. CDR3 loop: CASSTRDSYEQYF. The DNA for the CDR3 is TGTGCCAGCAGCACACGGGACTCCTACGAGCAGTACTTC.

This clonotype appeared a single time. This chain joins TRBV3-1 and TRBJ2-7; maybe TRBD1 (6 bases). The V gene's germline CDR1 is LGHDT and CDR2 YNNKEL (reference sequence). The V end was cut by 1 base, the J end by 6 bases, with 13 bases between. CDR3 size: 14 residues. This CDR3 reads CASSQGRVGGEQYF. Here the CDR3 DNA reads TGTGCCAGCAGCCAAGGAAGGGTAGGGGGCGAGCAGTACTTC.

This clonotype was seen only a few times. J is TRBJ2-7 and V is TRBV20-1, with 11 bases fitting TRBD1. Germline V gene lookup returns CDR1 DFQATT and CDR2 SNEGSKA (reference sequence). With V trimmed by 7 bases and J by 3 bases, 5 bases remained unmatched. The CDR3 covers 13 residues. The CDR3 nucleotides are TGCAGTGTCCCGGGACAGGGGGTCTACGAGCAGTACTTC. Translation: CSVPGQGVYEQYF.

V usage is TRBV20-1 and J usage is TRBJ2-2; 7 bases agree with TRBD2. This CDR3 spans 11 amino acids. V dropped 1 base and J dropped 14; count of bases not matched to a gene: 4. Germline CDR1 is DFQATT and CDR2 is SNEGSKA (reference sequence). This chain's CDR3 is CSARGGGGLFF. DNA of the CDR3: TGCAGTGCTAGAGGGGGGGGTGGTCTGTTTTTT.

This chain uses TRBV7-2 with TRBJ2-3, with 15 bases aligning to TRBD2. V was pared by 4 bases and J by 4 bases, with 6 bases of the junction left unmatched. CDR1 and CDR2 from the germline V gene are SGHTA and FQGNSA. This CDR3 is built from 17 residues. The CDR3 loop reads CASSSGLAGGQADTQYF. The CDR3 DNA reads TGTGCCAGCAGCTCGGGACTAGCGGGGGGCCAAGCAGATACGCAGTATTTT.

The chain joins TRBV30 to TRBJ2-7; TRBD2 matches 11 bases. The CDR3 has 13 residues. In germline, CDR1 is GTSNPN, CDR2 SVGIG (reference sequence). Unmatched junction bases numbered 5, after V lost 8 bases and J lost 2 bases. The CDR3 nucleotides read TGTGCCGCCGGGACTAGCGGTACCTACGAGCAGTACTTC. This codes for CAAGTSGTYEQYF. The full variable domain, with the rest looked up from reference TRBV30 and TRBJ2-7, is SQTIHQWPATLVQPVGSPLSLECTVEGTSNPNLYWYRQAAGRGLQLLFYSVGIGQISSEVPQNLSASRPQDRQFILSSKKLLLSDSGFYLCAAGTSGTYEQYFGPGTRLTVT.

This clonotype was recorded a few times. The V and J genes are TRBV28 and TRBJ2-7; D uncertain. The CDR3 consists of 15 residues. Trimming cost V 5 bases and J 5 bases, with 19 bases left between them. The germline gives CDR1 MDHEN, CDR2 SYDVKM. The CDR3 sequence is CASSPRTAVEDEQYF. DNA for the CDR3: TGTGCCAGCAGTCCACGGACCGCGGTTGAGGACGAGCAGTACTTC.